Listed here are 20 T cell receptor beta chains from one sample, sequenced in a study of naive and memory T cell subsets. An equimolar mix of two oligonucleotides served as the beta constant-region primer for TRBC1 and TRBC2. Using its own MiXCR run on the UMI-ligation and nested PCR reads, TCRdb lists one record per CDR3 protein. The data hold around 23,000 distinct CDR3 sequences, with 9.5% to 12% observed a single time. Sequences were obtained from central memory CD8+ T cells from blood. The receptors were sampled from a human donor in good health.

The chain employs TRBV20-1 and TRBJ2-4, with 9 nucleotides matching TRBD1. Germline CDR1 is DFQATT and CDR2 is SNEGSKA (reference sequence). CDR3 size: 15 residues. Losses at the gene ends were 6 bases for V and 8 bases for J; bases not matched to a gene: 14. CDR3 in DNA: TGCAGTGCCAATGACCGGGACAGGGTGTTGGACATTCAGTACTTC. Amino acids: CSANDRDRVLDIQYF.

The table lists this clonotype with a few counts. V usage is TRBV10-2 and J usage is TRBJ1-4; 7 bases match TRBD1. This CDR3 spans 14 amino acids. Per the germline V gene, CDR1 is WSHSY and CDR2 is SAAADI. With V trimmed by 10 bases and J by 0 bases, 5 bases remained unmatched. CDR3 amino acids: CATWTGPTNEKLFF. The DNA for the CDR3 is TGCGCCACCTGGACAGGCCCAACTAATGAAAAACTGTTTTTT.

The chain is built from TRBV6-5 and TRBJ2-1, with 8 bases that match TRBD2. V dropped 5 bases and J dropped 4; count of bases not matched to a gene: 10. Germline CDR1 MNHEY, CDR2 SVGAGI. The CDR3 spans 16 residues. The CDR3 loop reads CASSPTTSGYYNEQFF. CDR3 nucleotide sequence: TGTGCCAGCAGTCCCACCACTAGCGGATATTACAATGAGCAGTTCTTC.

The rearrangement joins TRBV7-9 to TRBJ2-7; 10 nucleotides match TRBD2. The junction had 10 bases not matched to a gene; V was cut back by 6 bases and J by 5 bases. CDR3 length equals 15 residues. CDR1 and CDR2 from the germline V gene are SEHNR and FQNEAQ (reference sequence). The CDR3 here is CASSGGWLAGDEQYF. CDR3 in DNA: TGTGCCAGCAGTGGTGGTTGGCTAGCGGGAGACGAGCAGTACTTC.

This clonotype was counted a few times. This rearrangement joins TRBV7-2 to TRBJ2-1, with 10 bases that match TRBD2. In germline, CDR1 is SGHTA, CDR2 FQGNSA. V lost 3 bases, J lost 6 bases, and 14 bases stayed unmatched. The CDR3 covers 18 residues. CDR3 in DNA: TGTGCCAGCAGCTTGCGGTGGGTGGAGCGGGAGGGCCGCAATGAGCAGTTCTTC. Protein sequence: CASSLRWVEREGRNEQFF.

This clonotype was picked up many times. The rearrangement uses TRBV13 and TRBJ2-3, with D perhaps TRBD1 (7 bases). The CDR3 runs to 17 residues. Germline CDR1 reads PRHDT; CDR2 reads FYEKMQ (reference sequence). V shed 5 bases and J shed 2 bases, with 20 bases lying between them. Here the CDR3 DNA reads TGTGCCAGCAGCCCTCCTGGAGGGACAGCCCACACAGATACGCAGTATTTT. Protein sequence: CASSPPGGTAHTDTQYF.

The V call is TRBV25-1, the J call TRBJ2-7, with 7 bases fitting TRBD2. Germline CDR1 is MGHDK and CDR2 is SYGVNS. There are 13 residues in the CDR3. Trimming cost V 6 bases and J 6 bases; bases outside gene matches: 8. This chain's CDR3 is CASSPGLSTEQYF. The DNA of the CDR3 is TGTGCCAGCAGCCCGGGACTATCAACCGAGCAGTACTTC.

The chain uses TRBV20-1 and TRBJ2-7; weak D call: TRBD1 (6 bases). Trimming shortened V by 6 bases and J by 2 bases, and 20 bases separated the two germline ends. CDR3 length: 15 residues. Germline values: CDR1 DFQATT, CDR2 SNEGSKA (reference sequence). The CDR3 spells CSAREQGFTTYEQYF. CDR3 DNA sequence: TGCAGTGCCAGGGAACAGGGCTTCACCACCTACGAGCAGTACTTC.

This clonotype came up many times. The chain couples TRBV29-1 to TRBJ1-1; no firm D call. There are 10 residues in the CDR3. V dropped 7 bases and J dropped 5 bases, with 8 bases sitting between them. Germline assignment: CDR1 SQVTM and CDR2 ANQGSEA. The DNA of the CDR3 is TGCAGCGCCGTGGTTACTGAAGCTTTCTTT. Its translation: CSAVVTEAFF.

This clonotype was found many times. V is TRBV6-1 and J is TRBJ2-7, with 11 nucleotides matching TRBD2. Per the germline V gene, CDR1 is MNHNS and CDR2 is SASEGT. Trimming at V came to 3 bases and at J to 4 bases, leaving 8 bases not matched to a gene. The CDR3 is 16 residues long. DNA of the CDR3: TGTGCCAGCAGTGAGTTCAATAGACTAGCGGGATACGAGCAGTACTTC. This sequence encodes CASSEFNRLAGYEQYF.

This clonotype was observed a few times. The J gene is TRBJ2-7, the V gene TRBV6-2 or TRBV6-3, with TRBD2 matching over 12 bases. Germline V gene sequence: CDR1 MNHEY, CDR2 SVGEGT. The V and J ends lost 1 base and 5 bases, in that order; junction bases with no gene match: 3. The CDR3 spans 15 residues. For the CDR3, the DNA is TGTGCCAGCAGTTACTGGACTAGCGGGAACAACGAGCAGTACTTC. Its translation is CASSYWTSGNNEQYF.

The rearrangement uses TRBV13 and TRBJ2-7; D tentatively reads TRBD1 or TRBD2 (5 bases each). CDR1 is PRHDT and CDR2 is FYEKMQ in the germline V gene (reference sequence). This CDR3 is built from 16 residues. Trimming took 5 bases from V and 3 from J, leaving 20 bases between them. The CDR3 here is CASSHSWDASIYEQYF. The CDR3, as DNA: TGTGCCAGCAGCCATTCCTGGGACGCCTCTATCTACGAGCAGTACTTC.

This chain joins TRBV11-2 and TRBJ1-1; tentative D call: TRBD1 (5 bases). CDR1 and CDR2 from the germline V gene are SGHAT and FQNNGV. V lost 6 bases and J lost 5, with 10 bases in between. The CDR3 extends over 12 amino acids. The CDR3 protein is CASSVRVTEAFF. CDR3 coding DNA: TGTGCCAGCAGTGTCAGGGTGACTGAAGCTTTCTTT.

The chain couples TRBV7-9 to TRBJ2-3, with TRBD1 as a possible D gene (7 bases). V was cut by 6 bases and J by 0 bases, with 13 bases left in between. The germline V gene has CDR1 SEHNR and CDR2 FQNEAQ (reference sequence). The CDR3 runs 15 residues. In nucleotides, the CDR3 is TGTGCCAGCAGGGGCGGGACAGAGAGCACAGATACGCAGTATTTT. Translated, it gives CASRGGTESTDTQYF.

Many counts were recorded for this clonotype. This rearrangement joins TRBV19 to TRBJ1-2, with 10 bases aligning to TRBD1. The CDR3 extends over 12 amino acids. Germline V CDR1 and CDR2: LNHDA, SQIVND (reference sequence). V trimming: 10 bases; J trimming: 6 bases; junction bases outside the gene matches: 5. CDR3 nucleotide sequence: TGTGCCACGGACAGGGGGGGAGATGGCTACACCTTC. The encoded protein is CATDRGGDGYTF.

The rearrangement joins TRBV28 to TRBJ2-1; D is undetermined. The germline V gene has CDR1 MDHEN and CDR2 SYDVKM. CDR3 length: 12 amino acids. Trimming pared 4 bases from V and 4 bases from J, leaving 5 bases between. The CDR3 nucleotides read TGTGCCAGCAGTTATAAATACAATGAGCAGTTCTTC. Residues: CASSYKYNEQFF.

In this sample, this clonotype turned up a few times. The V gene is TRBV6-1, the J gene TRBJ2-7; possible D gene TRBD1, 6 bases. Trimming took 5 bases from V and 5 from J, leaving 22 bases between them. Germline-derived CDR1 and CDR2 are MNHNS and SASEGT. This CDR3 comprises 16 residues. CDR3 nucleotide sequence: TGTGCCAGCAGTACCAGGACAGCCGTAGCGCCCGACGAGCAGTACTTC. Its translation is CASSTRTAVAPDEQYF.

This clonotype was seen many times. The chain is built from TRBV28 and TRBJ1-5; no clear D. This CDR3 contains 15 residues. V lost 7 bases and J 2 bases, leaving 15 bases between the germline ends. The germline V gene encodes CDR1 MDHEN and CDR2 SYDVKM. The CDR3 DNA is TGTGCCAGCAAGAGAGGTTATGGAGGCAATCAGCCCCAGCATTTT. Its translation is CASKRGYGGNQPQHF. The full variable domain, in which reference TRBV28 and TRBJ1-5 provide the parts outside the CDR3, is DVKVTQSSRYLVKRTGEKVFLECVQDMDHENMFWYRQDPGLGLRLIYFSYDVKMKEKGDIPEGYSVSREKKERFSLILESASTNQTSMYLCASKRGYGGNQPQHFGDGTRLSIL.

This clonotype was seen only a few times. This chain joins TRBV21-1 and TRBJ1-5; the DNA was not compared with TRBD1, the D call given in the table. TRBV21-1 corresponds to a pseudogene. The CDR3 length is 15 residues. CDR3 sequence: CASSNRGGGNQPQHF. The CDR3 DNA is TGTGCCAGCTCCAACAGGGGTGGCGGCAATCAGCCCCAGCATTTT.

This clonotype was counted at least ten times. The chain joins TRBV5-5 to TRBJ1-1; maybe TRBD1 (5 bases). Germline loops: CDR1 SGHKS, CDR2 YYEKEE (reference sequence). V lost 4 bases, J lost 5 bases, and 12 bases lay in between. This CDR3 comprises 13 residues. CDR3 coding DNA: TGTGCCAGCAGCCCGGACATAAAGACTGAAGCTTTCTTT. It encodes CASSPDIKTEAFF.